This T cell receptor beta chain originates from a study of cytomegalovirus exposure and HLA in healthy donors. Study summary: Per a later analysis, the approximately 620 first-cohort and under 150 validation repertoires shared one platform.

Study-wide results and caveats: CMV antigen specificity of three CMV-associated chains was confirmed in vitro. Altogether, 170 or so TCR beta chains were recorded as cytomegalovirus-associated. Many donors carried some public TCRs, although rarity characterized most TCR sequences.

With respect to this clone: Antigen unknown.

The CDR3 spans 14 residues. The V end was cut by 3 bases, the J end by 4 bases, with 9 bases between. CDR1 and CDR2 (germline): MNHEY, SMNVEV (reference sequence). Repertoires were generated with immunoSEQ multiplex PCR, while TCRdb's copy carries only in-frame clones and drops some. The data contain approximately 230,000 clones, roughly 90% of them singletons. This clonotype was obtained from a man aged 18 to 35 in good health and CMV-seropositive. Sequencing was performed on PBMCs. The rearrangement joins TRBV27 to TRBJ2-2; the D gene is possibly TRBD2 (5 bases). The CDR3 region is CASSFLAGTGELFF. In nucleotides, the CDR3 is TGTGCCAGCAGTTTCCTAGCAGGCACCGGGGAGCTGTTTTTT.